This TCR beta chain was sequenced for a study of blood T cell repertoires in COVID-19. For the study at large: PBMCs, B-cell-depleted T cells, or T cells provided the cDNA or gDNA that made up the material.

As originally analysed: The assay estimated nucleated cells by amplifying reference gene primers. Repertoires were generated with immunoSEQ multiplex PCR, while TCRdb's copy carries only in-frame clones and drops some. That table gives V, J and clone size, and the DNA gave D and trimming. The sample has over 70,000 clones; approximately 76% are singletons. This CDR3 comprises 13 residues. Germline CDR1 reads SQVTM; CDR2 reads ANQGSEA. Trimming removed 2 bases at V and 7 bases at J, with 14 bases between. This clonotype originated in a man in his 70s with active or convalescent COVID-19. Sequencing was performed on peripheral blood. This sequence joins TRBV29-1 and TRBJ1-1; D is ambiguous. The CDR3 here is CSVEKGGPVEAFF. The CDR3 nucleotides are TGCAGCGTTGAAAAAGGAGGGCCAGTTGAAGCTTTCTTT.